Below, one T cell receptor (beta chain) is given with its context. The record originates from a study of shared clonotypes between healthy human individuals. Study details: Per donor, CD8 memory used one plate, CD8 naive used two, CD4 memory used three and CD4 naive used three.

Sequenced by immunoSEQ multiplex PCR; TCRdb stores in-frame clones only, minus some. The sample has 2 million to 3 million clones; 93% are singletons. This clonotype was obtained from a man in his late teens or twenties in good health. Some clones in this sample may be carry-over from other donors' samples. The specimen was naive CD4+ T cells from PBMCs. The subset: CD45RA+ positively selected.

CDR3 DNA sequence: TGCGCCAGCAGCTTGGGACAGGGCCTCTCTGGGGCCAACGTCCTGACTTTC. This codes for CASSLGQGLSGANVLTF. This chain connects TRBV5-1 to TRBJ2-6; 7 nucleotides match TRBD1. CDR1 SGHRS and CDR2 YFSETQ come from the germline V gene. The CDR3 length is 17 residues. With V trimmed by 0 bases and J by 0 bases, 3 bases remained unmatched.